These 2 T cell receptor beta chains came from one sample sequenced in a study of blood T cell repertoires in COVID-19. Sequencing was performed with immunoSEQ multiplex PCR; in TCRdb, only in-frame clones are kept and a portion is missing. The data show 150,000 to 200,000 clones, over 80% seen once. The sample comprised peripheral blood. These receptor sequences come from a woman in her 70s with COVID-19, enrolled during active disease.

CDR3 loop: CASSLSLAGKLVSGANVLTF. The CDR3 DNA follows: TGTGCCAGCAGTTTATCTCTGGCAGGAAAATTAGTCTCCGGGGCCAACGTCCTGACTTTC. The rearrangement uses TRBV27 and TRBJ2-6; D not resolved. The CDR3 has 20 residues. Germline V gene data show CDR1 as MNHEY and CDR2 as SMNVEV (reference sequence). Trimming took off 0 bases at V and 4 bases at J, with 22 bases between the two ends.

The gene calls are TRBV6-5 and TRBJ2-7; TRBD2 might be the D (5 bases). The CDR3 runs to 14 residues. V gave up 5 bases and J gave up 5 bases, with 16 bases separating them. Germline loops: CDR1 MNHEY, CDR2 SVGAGI. The CDR3 bases are TGTGCCAGCAGTCCGGGAACCCTGCCGGACGAGCAGTACTTC. Translating gives CASSPGTLPDEQYF.